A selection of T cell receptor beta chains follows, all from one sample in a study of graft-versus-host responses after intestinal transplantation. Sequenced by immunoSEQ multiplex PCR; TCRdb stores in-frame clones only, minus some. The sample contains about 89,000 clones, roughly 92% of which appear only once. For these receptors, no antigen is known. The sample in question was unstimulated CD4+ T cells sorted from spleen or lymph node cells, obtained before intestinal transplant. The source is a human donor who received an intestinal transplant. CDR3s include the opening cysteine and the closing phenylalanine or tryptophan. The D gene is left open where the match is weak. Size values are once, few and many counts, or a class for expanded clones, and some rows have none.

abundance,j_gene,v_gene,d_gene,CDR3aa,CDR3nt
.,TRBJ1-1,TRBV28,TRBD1,CASSSRGQAFF,TGTGCCAGCAGTTCGAGGGGGCAGGCTTTCTTT
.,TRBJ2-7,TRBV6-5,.,CASSSGRPSYEQYF,TGTGCCAGCAGCTCGGGCAGGCCCTCCTACGAGCAGTACTTC
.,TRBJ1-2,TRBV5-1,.,CASSRQDGYYGYTF,TGCGCCAGCAGCAGGCAAGACGGGTACTATGGCTACACCTTC
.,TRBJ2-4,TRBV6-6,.,CASSYSGQADIQYF,TGTGCCAGCAGTTACTCGGGGCAGGCGGACATTCAGTACTTC
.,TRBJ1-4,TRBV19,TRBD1,CASSKTGVPTNEKLFF,TGTGCCAGTAGTAAAACAGGGGTACCAACTAATGAAAAACTGTTTTTT
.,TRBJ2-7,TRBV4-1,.,CASSHQAGDASYEQYF,TGCGCCAGCAGCCACCAAGCAGGGGACGCCTCCTACGAGCAGTACTTC
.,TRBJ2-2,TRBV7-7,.,CASSLEHSFDTGELFF,TGTGCCAGCAGCTTAGAGCACAGCTTTGATACCGGGGAGCTGTTTTTT
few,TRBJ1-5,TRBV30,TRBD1,CAWSFPGQLGRPQHF,TGTGCCTGGAGTTTTCCGGGACAGCTCGGTAGGCCCCAGCATTTT
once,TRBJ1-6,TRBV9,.,CASSPLAGHNSPLHF,TGTGCCAGCAGCCCATTGGCAGGTCATAATTCACCCCTCCACTTT
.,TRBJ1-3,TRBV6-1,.,CASSELRRISGNTIYF,TGTGCCAGCAGTGAATTACGGCGGATCTCTGGAAACACCATATATTTT
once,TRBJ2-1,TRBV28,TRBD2,CASRQPGLAGYNEQFF,TGTGCCAGCAGGCAACCGGGACTAGCGGGCTACAATGAGCAGTTCTTC
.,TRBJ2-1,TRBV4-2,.,CASSQDWGGASYNEQFF,TGTGCCAGCAGCCAAGATTGGGGGGGGGCCTCCTACAATGAGCAGTTCTTC
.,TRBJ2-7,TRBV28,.,CASKSGSIYEQYF,TGTGCCAGCAAGTCAGGGTCCATCTACGAGCAGTACTTC
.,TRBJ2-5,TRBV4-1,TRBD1,CASSQGGTARRETQYF,TGCGCCAGCAGCCAAGGAGGGACAGCGCGAAGAGAGACCCAGTACTTC
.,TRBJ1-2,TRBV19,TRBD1,CASSAGGRNYGYTF,TGTGCCAGTAGCGCAGGGGGTAGGAACTATGGCTACACCTTC
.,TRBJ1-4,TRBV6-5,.,CASTTPRVLGEKLFF,TGTGCCAGCACCACGCCCCGGGTATTGGGTGAAAAACTGTTTTTT
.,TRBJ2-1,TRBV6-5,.,CASRRMDEQFF,TGTGCCAGCAGGAGAATGGATGAGCAGTTCTTC
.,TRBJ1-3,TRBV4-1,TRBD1,CASSRVQGSNGNTIYF,TGCGCCAGCAGCCGAGTACAGGGGTCGAATGGAAACACCATATATTTT